This T cell receptor (beta chain) was documented in a study of blood T cell repertoires in COVID-19. Study information: Italy, Spain and the United States were the sources of the convalescent and acute COVID-19 samples. Sources were T cells, B-cell-depleted T cells, or PBMCs; the material itself was cDNA or gDNA.

V was pared by 1 base and J by 13 bases, with 6 bases of the junction left unmatched. The CDR3 runs 12 residues. Per the germline V gene, CDR1 is SGHNT and CDR2 is YYREEE (reference sequence). The Seattle patients joined while their infection was active and were tracked longitudinally afterward. Authors' methods: It was from reference gene primer amplification that nucleated cell counts were estimated. Sequenced by immunoSEQ multiplex PCR; TCRdb stores in-frame clones only, minus some. The V and J calls and clone size were taken over from that table, and D and trimming were inferred from the DNA. The sample comprises roughly 250,000 clones, around 81% of which are singletons, and 15% to 18% rests with the top ten.

The sequence derives from a person aged 65-85 years with COVID-19, enrolled during active disease. The rearrangement joins TRBV5-4 to TRBJ1-2, with 8 bases fitting TRBD1. Sample: peripheral blood. Written as DNA, the CDR3 is TGTGCCAGCAGCTTGCGGACAGGGTTCTTCACCTTC. It translates to CASSLRTGFFTF.